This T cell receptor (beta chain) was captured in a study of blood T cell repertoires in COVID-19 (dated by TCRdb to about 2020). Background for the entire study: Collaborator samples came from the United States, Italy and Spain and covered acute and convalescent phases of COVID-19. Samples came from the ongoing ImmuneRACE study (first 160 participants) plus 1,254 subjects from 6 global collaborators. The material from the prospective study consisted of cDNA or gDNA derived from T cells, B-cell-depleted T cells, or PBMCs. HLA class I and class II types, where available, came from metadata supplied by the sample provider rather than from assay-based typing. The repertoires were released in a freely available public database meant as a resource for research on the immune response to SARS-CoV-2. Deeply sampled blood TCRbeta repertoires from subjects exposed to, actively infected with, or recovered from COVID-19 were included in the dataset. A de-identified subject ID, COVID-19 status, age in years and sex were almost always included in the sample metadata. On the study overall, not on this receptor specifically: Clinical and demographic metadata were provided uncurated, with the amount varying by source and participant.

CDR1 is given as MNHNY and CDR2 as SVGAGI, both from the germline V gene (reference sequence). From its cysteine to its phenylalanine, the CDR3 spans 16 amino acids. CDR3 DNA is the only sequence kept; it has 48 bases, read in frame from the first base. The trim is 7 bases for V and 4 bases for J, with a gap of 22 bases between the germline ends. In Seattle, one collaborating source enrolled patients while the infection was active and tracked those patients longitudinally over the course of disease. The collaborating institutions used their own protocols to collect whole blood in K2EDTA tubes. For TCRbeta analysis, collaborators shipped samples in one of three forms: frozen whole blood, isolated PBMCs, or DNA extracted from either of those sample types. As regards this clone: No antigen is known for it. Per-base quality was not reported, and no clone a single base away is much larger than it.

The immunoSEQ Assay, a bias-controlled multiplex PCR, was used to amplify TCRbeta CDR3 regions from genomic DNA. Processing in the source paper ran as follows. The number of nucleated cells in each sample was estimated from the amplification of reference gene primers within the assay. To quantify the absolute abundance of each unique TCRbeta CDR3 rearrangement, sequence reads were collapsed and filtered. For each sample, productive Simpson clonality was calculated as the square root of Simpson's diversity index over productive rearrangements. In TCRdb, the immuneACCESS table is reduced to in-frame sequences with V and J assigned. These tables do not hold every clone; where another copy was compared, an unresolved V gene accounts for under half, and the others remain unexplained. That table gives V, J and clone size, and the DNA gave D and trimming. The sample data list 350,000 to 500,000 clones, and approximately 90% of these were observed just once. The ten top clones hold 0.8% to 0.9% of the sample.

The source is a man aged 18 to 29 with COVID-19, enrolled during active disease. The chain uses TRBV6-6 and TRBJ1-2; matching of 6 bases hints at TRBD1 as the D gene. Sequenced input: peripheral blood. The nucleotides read TGTGCCAGCACTCCGGACAGCCAGCTACCTCCCTATGGCTACACCTTC. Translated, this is CASTPDSQLPPYGYTF.